These 3 T cell receptor beta chains were sequenced from one sample in a study of blood T cell repertoires in COVID-19. Only in-frame clones appear in the TCRdb table, and some are missing; sequencing was by immunoSEQ multiplex PCR. The table has roughly 110,000 clones, roughly 80% seen once; the top ten hold approximately 7.9%. Sequencing input: peripheral blood. The receptors here all came from a man between 65 and 80 years old with acute or convalescent COVID-19.

J is TRBJ1-1 and V is TRBV27; 9 bases map to TRBD1. CDR1 is MNHEY and CDR2 is SMNVEV in the germline V gene (reference sequence). With 6 bases clipped from V and 5 bases from J, the junction kept 7 bases outside the gene matches. The CDR3 covers 14 residues. The CDR3 region has the DNA TGTGCCAGCAGGGGGACAGGGTGGTCGACTGAAGCTTTCTTT. It translates to CASRGTGWSTEAFF.

The V call is TRBV18, the J call TRBJ2-3, with 9 bases aligning to TRBD2. The CDR3 is made up of 15 amino acids. Germline V gene sequence: CDR1 KGHSH, CDR2 LQKENI. The V segment lost 4 bases and the J segment 4 bases; nucleotides outside the gene matches: 6. CDR3 in amino acids: CASSLSSGVSDTQYF. The CDR3 nucleotides read TGTGCCAGCTCACTATCTAGCGGGGTCTCAGATACGCAGTATTTT.

The chain couples TRBV28 to TRBJ1-2, with 8 bases fitting TRBD1. CDR1 MDHEN and CDR2 SYDVKM come from the germline V gene. This CDR3 is 15 amino acids long. The trim removed 1 base at V and 4 bases at J, leaving 5 bases unmatched. This CDR3 reads CASSLLGTGIYGYTF. In nucleotides, the CDR3 is TGTGCCAGCAGTTTATTAGGGACAGGTATCTATGGCTACACCTTC.